Shown below are 28 T cell receptor beta chains from a single sample sequenced in a study of cytomegalovirus exposure and HLA in healthy donors. Primers included in the PCR were 60 Vbeta and 13 Jbeta primers. The repertoire was sequenced with immunoSEQ multiplex PCR; TCRdb's copy has only in-frame clones and lacks some. In total, the table holds some 130,000 clones. The sequenced sample consisted of PBMCs. These receptors were obtained from a man younger than 30 in good health and CMV-seronegative.

The chain couples TRBV7-3 to TRBJ2-1; no firm D call. This CDR3 is 14 amino acids long. The V gene lost 2 bases and the J gene lost 2 bases, with 7 bases spanning the gap. Germline assignment: CDR1 SGHTA and CDR2 FQGTGA. CDR3 in DNA: TGTGCCAGCAGCTTAGGCCTTGCCTACAATGAGCAGTTCTTC. Amino acid sequence: CASSLGLAYNEQFF.

This rearrangement joins TRBV25-1 to TRBJ1-5; the match to TRBD1 covers 12 bases. Germline V gives CDR1 MGHDK, CDR2 SYGVNS. V dropped 3 bases and J dropped 7; count of bases not matched to a gene: 10. The CDR3 totals 17 residues. CDR3 DNA sequence: TGTGCCAGCAGTGACCACCCCGGGACAGGGGGCGGACAGCCCCAGCATTTT. Translation: CASSDHPGTGGGQPQHF.

The chain has TRBV4-3 and TRBJ2-2; 8 bases fit TRBD2. Germline V gene data show CDR1 as LGHNA and CDR2 as YSLEER. The CDR3 totals 15 residues. Trimming removed 2 bases from V and 6 bases from J; junction bases left unmatched: 5. The CDR3 DNA reads TGCGCCAGCAGCCAACGCCGGGGGGGCGCCGGGGAGCTGTTTTTT. Its translation is CASSQRRGGAGELFF.

V gene TRBV2 combines with J gene TRBJ2-1; 7 nucleotides line up with TRBD2. The CDR3 contains 12 residues. V dropped 3 bases and J dropped 9; count of bases not matched to a gene: 2. The germline CDR1 and CDR2 sequences are SNHLY and FYNNEI. This CDR3 reads CASSDGGSEQFF. The CDR3 nucleotides are TGTGCCAGCAGTGATGGCGGGAGTGAGCAGTTCTTC.

The V and J genes are TRBV7-3 and TRBJ2-2; D is uncertain. The V end lost 3 bases, the J end lost 5 bases, and 7 bases lay between the germline ends. CDR3 length: 13 residues. Germline V gene lookup returns CDR1 SGHTA and CDR2 FQGTGA. The CDR3 here is CASSLLMTGELFF. As DNA, the CDR3 is TGTGCCAGCAGCTTGTTAATGACCGGGGAGCTGTTTTTT.

This chain uses TRBV4-3 with TRBJ2-5, with 7 nucleotides matching TRBD1. The V segment lost 3 bases and the J segment 6 bases; nucleotides outside the gene matches: 10. Germline V gene data show CDR1 as LGHNA and CDR2 as YSLEER. The CDR3 has 15 residues. The CDR3 reads CASSHALGGEKTQYF. CDR3 sequence (DNA): TGCGCCAGCAGCCACGCGTTAGGGGGCGAGAAGACCCAGTACTTC.

This chain joins TRBV5-4 and TRBJ1-6; 11 positions agree with TRBD1. The germline V gene has CDR1 SGHNT and CDR2 YYREEE (reference sequence). The ends lost 5 bases at V and 9 bases at J; junction bases unmatched: 7. The CDR3 consists of 15 residues. CDR3 coding DNA: TGTGCCAGCAGTTCCCGGACAGGGGGCGGTTCACCCCTCCACTTT. Its protein is CASSSRTGGGSPLHF. Full variable domain (outside the CDR3, taken from reference TRBV5-4 and TRBJ1-6): ETGVTQSPTHLIKTRGQQVTLRCSSQSGHNTVSWYQQALGQGPQFIFQYYREEENGRGNFPPRFSGLQFPNYSSELNVNALELDDSALYLCASSSRTGGGSPLHFGNGTRLTVT.

The V and J genes are TRBV2 and TRBJ2-7; 7 nucleotides agree with TRBD1. With V trimmed by 7 bases and J by 2 bases, 11 bases remained unmatched. CDR1 SNHLY and CDR2 FYNNEI come from the germline V gene. The CDR3 has 15 amino acids. The CDR3 reads CASKGSGQLPYEQYF. CDR3 DNA sequence: TGTGCCAGCAAAGGATCGGGACAGTTACCCTACGAGCAGTACTTC. Supplemented by reference TRBV2 and TRBJ2-7, the full variable domain reads EPEVTQTPSHQVTQMGQEVILRCVPISNHLYFYWYRQILGQKVEFLVSFYNNEISEKSEIFDDQFSVERPDGSNFTLKIRSTKLEDSAMYFCASKGSGQLPYEQYFGPGTRLTVT.

This chain uses TRBV11-2 with TRBJ2-1; no clear D gene. Trimming cost V 1 base and J 3 bases, with 7 bases left between them. Germline V CDR1 and CDR2: SGHAT, FQNNGV. The CDR3 has 14 residues. The CDR3 here is CASSLAGGYNEQFF. Here the CDR3 DNA reads TGTGCCAGCAGCTTAGCCGGCGGCTACAATGAGCAGTTCTTC.

The chain uses TRBV9 and TRBJ2-5; TRBD2 matches at 11 bases. The CDR3 runs to 15 residues. Trimming removed 2 bases from V and 4 bases from J; junction bases left unmatched: 4. The germline V gene has CDR1 SGDLS and CDR2 YYNGEE. CDR3 DNA sequence: TGTGCCAGCAGCGTTAGCGGGAGGGAAGCAGAGACCCAGTACTTC. Protein sequence: CASSVSGREAETQYF.

The rearrangement uses TRBV7-9 and TRBJ2-1; 9 bases are shared with TRBD2. This CDR3 has 16 amino acids. V was pared by 5 bases and J by 9 bases, with 14 bases of the junction left unmatched. From germline, CDR1 is SEHNR and CDR2 FQNEAQ (reference sequence). The CDR3 DNA follows: TGTGCCAGCAGCAGAACGACTCGCGGGGGGGCGGTTGAGCAGTTCTTC. It is translated as CASSRTTRGGAVEQFF.

The genes are TRBV4-3 and TRBJ2-7; 8 bases map to TRBD1. J was trimmed by 6 bases and V by 0 bases; bases with no gene match: 7. The germline V gene encodes CDR1 LGHNA and CDR2 YSLEER. CDR3 length: 15 residues. CDR3 in amino acids: CASSQDPDRVSEQYF. The CDR3 DNA sequence: TGCGCCAGCAGCCAAGATCCGGACAGGGTGTCCGAGCAGTACTTC.

J is TRBJ2-7 and V is TRBV10-3; unclear D gene. CDR3 length: 15 residues. Germline assignment: CDR1 ENHRY and CDR2 SYGVKD. Trimming removed 4 bases from V and 6 bases from J, with 19 bases in between. The DNA of the CDR3 is TGTGCCATCAGTGCTTTGGAGCGCCCAACCGGCGAGCAGTACTTC. This gives the protein CAISALERPTGEQYF.

The chain recombines TRBV28 with TRBJ1-6, with TRBD1 identical over 7 bases. CDR1 and CDR2 (germline): MDHEN, SYDVKM. The CDR3 is made up of 17 amino acids. V trimming: 7 bases; J trimming: 0 bases; junction bases outside the gene matches: 9. CDR3 residues: CASNTLRGASYNSPLHF. For the CDR3, the DNA is TGTGCCAGCAACACTCTCAGGGGGGCCTCCTATAATTCACCCCTCCACTTT.

The chain joins TRBV29-1 to TRBJ1-2; 7 nucleotides agree with TRBD1. J was trimmed by 3 bases and V by 8 bases; bases with no gene match: 9. There are 13 residues in the CDR3. The germline gives CDR1 SQVTM, CDR2 ANQGSEA. The CDR3 reads CSNGQVTDYGYTF. CDR3 coding DNA: TGCAGCAACGGACAGGTTACGGACTATGGCTACACCTTC.

The rearrangement uses TRBV11-3 and TRBJ2-7; TRBD2 matches 7 bases. The germline V gene has CDR1 SGHNT and CDR2 YENEEA. The CDR3 spans 17 residues. Trimming at V came to 4 bases and at J to 5 bases, leaving 17 bases not matched to a gene. The CDR3 coding sequence is TGTGCCAGCAGCTGGCTTGTGGCTAGCGGAGGCAGGCACGAGCAGTACTTC. Translating it yields CASSWLVASGGRHEQYF.

The V call is TRBV29-1, the J call TRBJ1-2; D gene ambiguous. The V gene lost 4 bases and the J gene lost 0 bases, with 12 bases spanning the gap. Germline values: CDR1 SQVTM, CDR2 ANQGSEA. There are 14 residues in the CDR3. The CDR3 region is CSVVVSLANYGYTF. The CDR3 DNA reads TGCAGCGTTGTCGTTTCACTGGCTAACTATGGCTACACCTTC.

The chain is built from TRBV5-1 and TRBJ2-3, with 9 positions matching TRBD2. V trimming: 1 base; J trimming: 5 bases; junction bases outside the gene matches: 11. The germline V gene encodes CDR1 SGHRS and CDR2 YFSETQ. There are 17 residues in the CDR3. CDR3 in DNA: TGCGCCAGCAGCTTGCCTTTGGCGGGGGGGCTGGGAGATACGCAGTATTTT. As protein: CASSLPLAGGLGDTQYF.

The chain employs TRBV30 and TRBJ2-1, with a weak D call TRBD2 (5 bases). Germline CDR1 and CDR2: GTSNPN and SVGIG (reference sequence). This CDR3 has 12 amino acids. V was cut by 6 bases and J by 8 bases, with 14 bases left in between. CDR3 amino acids: CACTGGLDEQFF. The CDR3 nucleotides read TGTGCCTGTACCGGAGGCCTCGATGAGCAGTTCTTC.

The CDR3 loop reads CASRGGRRSYNEQFF. The CDR3 bases are TGTGCCAGCAGGGGGGGGCGGCGGTCCTACAATGAGCAGTTCTTC. This sequence joins TRBV6-1 and TRBJ2-1; maybe TRBD2 (7 bases). Trimming removed 6 bases from V and 1 base from J, with 13 bases in between. Germline CDR1 MNHNS, CDR2 SASEGT. This CDR3 comprises 15 residues.

The genes are TRBV10-3 and TRBJ2-1; no firm D call. Germline V gives CDR1 ENHRY, CDR2 SYGVKD. The CDR3 contains 15 residues. Trimming removed 0 bases at V and 6 bases at J, with 12 bases between. CDR3 residues: CAISESTLDFNEQFF. The CDR3 bases are TGTGCCATCAGTGAGTCCACCCTAGACTTCAATGAGCAGTTCTTC.

The V and J genes are TRBV25-1 and TRBJ2-7, with D possibly being TRBD2 (6 bases). The V gene's germline CDR1 is MGHDK and CDR2 SYGVNS. This CDR3 has 16 residues. Trimming pared 5 bases from V and 7 bases from J, leaving 24 bases between. This CDR3 is CASSLPTVGGINEQYF. The CDR3 nucleotides are TGTGCCAGCAGTCTTCCTACCGTGGGGGGAATCAATGAGCAGTACTTC.

The gene calls are TRBV6-5 and TRBJ2-5; 7 bases align to TRBD2. The J call may be incorrect, as the DNA end agrees better with TRBJ2-7. The CDR3 loop spans 14 amino acids. Germline V gene lookup returns CDR1 MNHEY and CDR2 SVGAGI. CDR3: CASSYLAGAYEQYF. Here the CDR3 DNA reads TGTGCCAGCAGTTACCTGGCGGGAGCCTACGAGCAGTACTTC.

The rearrangement joins TRBV28 to TRBJ1-2, with TRBD1 matching 7 bases. Germline V gene data show CDR1 as MDHEN and CDR2 as SYDVKM. CDR3 length equals 14 residues. Trimming removed 6 bases from V and 1 base from J; junction bases left unmatched: 5. The DNA for the CDR3 is TGTGCCAGCAGGTCGGACAGGATTAACTATGGCTACACCTTC. It translates to CASRSDRINYGYTF.

The chain has TRBV5-1 and TRBJ2-3; D possibly corresponds to TRBD2 (5 bases). V was cut by 1 base and J by 2 bases, with 14 bases left in between. CDR1 is SGHRS and CDR2 is YFSETQ in the germline V gene. This CDR3 region has 16 residues. CDR3 amino acids: CASSLRAGGPTDTQYF. The CDR3 DNA is TGCGCCAGCAGCTTGCGTGCGGGCGGTCCCACAGATACGCAGTATTTT.

The DNA for the CDR3 is TGTGCCAGCAGTTACGTGGGGACTAGCGGATACAATGAGCAGTTCTTC. Protein sequence: CASSYVGTSGYNEQFF. V and J are TRBV6-5 and TRBJ2-1; 11 nucleotides match TRBD2. In germline, CDR1 is MNHEY, CDR2 SVGAGI. The CDR3 consists of 16 residues. Trimming took 2 bases from V and 4 from J; bases not matched to a gene: 4.

The CDR3 nucleotides read TGTGCCAGCAGCCTGGGGACAGGAGGAGAGACCCAGTACTTC. It codes for CASSLGTGGETQYF. The chain recombines TRBV9 with TRBJ2-5, with TRBD1 identical over 8 bases. V was pared by 4 bases and J by 4 bases, with 6 bases of the junction left unmatched. This CDR3 has 14 residues. Germline V lookup: CDR1 SGDLS, CDR2 YYNGEE.

J is TRBJ2-1 and V is TRBV1; the table's D call, TRBD2, was not checked against the DNA. TRBV1 is a known pseudogene. The CDR3 is 17 residues long. In nucleotides, the CDR3 is TGCACCAGCAGCCAGAATCTACTAGCGGGGGGCTACAATGAGCAGTTCTTC. Protein product: CTSSQNLLAGGYNEQFF.